The T cell receptor (beta chain) described here comes from a study of vaccination and CD4 T cells after COVID-19. V was cut by 5 bases and J by 6 bases, with 13 bases left in between. Per the germline V gene, CDR1 is KGHDR and CDR2 is SFDVKD. This CDR3 is built from 13 residues. The study sequenced cultured CD4+ T cell DNA using the Oncomine TCR Beta short-read assay. TCRdb called the PCR reads again in MiXCR, with one record for every CDR3 protein. The sample has about 15,000 distinct CDR3 sequences, 65% to 75% seen once. Concerning this clonotype: The target antigen is unknown.

Treatment defined: roughly 10-day PBMC culture with coronavirus spike peptide pools or control peptides (ViraFEST assay). V is TRBV24-1 and J is TRBJ2-7, with D uncertain. Input material: CD4+ T cells from blood, cultured in vitro. This TCR came from a human donor who had recovered from COVID-19. The CDR3 region is CATSVIMPPEQYF. CDR3 nucleotide sequence: TGTGCCACCAGTGTAATTATGCCCCCCGAGCAGTACTTC.